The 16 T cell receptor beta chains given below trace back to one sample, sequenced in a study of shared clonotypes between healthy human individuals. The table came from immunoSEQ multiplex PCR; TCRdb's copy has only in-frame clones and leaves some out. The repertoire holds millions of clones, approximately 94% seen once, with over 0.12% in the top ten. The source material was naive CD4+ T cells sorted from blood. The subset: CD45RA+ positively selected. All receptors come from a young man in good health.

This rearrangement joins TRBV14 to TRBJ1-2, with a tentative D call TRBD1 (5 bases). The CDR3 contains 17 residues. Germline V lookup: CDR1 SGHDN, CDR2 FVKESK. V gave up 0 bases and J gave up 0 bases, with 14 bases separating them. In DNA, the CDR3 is TGTGCCAGCAGCCAAGATCAGGCAGGGACTTCTAACTATGGCTACACCTTC. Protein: CASSQDQAGTSNYGYTF.

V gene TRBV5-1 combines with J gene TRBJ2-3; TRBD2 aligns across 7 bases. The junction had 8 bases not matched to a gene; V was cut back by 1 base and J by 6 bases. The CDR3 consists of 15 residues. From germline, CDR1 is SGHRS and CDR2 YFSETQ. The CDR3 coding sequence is TGCGCCAGCAGCTTGATACGCGGGAGTGGTGATACGCAGTATTTT. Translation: CASSLIRGSGDTQYF.

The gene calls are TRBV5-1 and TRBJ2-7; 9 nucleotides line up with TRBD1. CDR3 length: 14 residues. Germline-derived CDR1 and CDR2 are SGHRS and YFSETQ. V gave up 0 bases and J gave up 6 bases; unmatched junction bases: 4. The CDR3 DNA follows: TGCGCCAGCAGCTTGGCCGGGACAGGGACCGAGCAGTACTTC. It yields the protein CASSLAGTGTEQYF.

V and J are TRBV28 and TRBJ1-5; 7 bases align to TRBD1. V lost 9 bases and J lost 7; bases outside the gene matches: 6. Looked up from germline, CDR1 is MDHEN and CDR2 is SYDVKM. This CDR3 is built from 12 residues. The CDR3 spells CASRDSPQPQHF. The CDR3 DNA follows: TGTGCCAGTCGGGACAGTCCCCAGCCCCAGCATTTT. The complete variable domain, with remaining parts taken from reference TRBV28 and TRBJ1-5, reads DVKVTQSSRYLVKRTGEKVFLECVQDMDHENMFWYRQDPGLGLRLIYFSYDVKMKEKGDIPEGYSVSREKKERFSLILESASTNQTSMYLCASRDSPQPQHFGDGTRLSIL.

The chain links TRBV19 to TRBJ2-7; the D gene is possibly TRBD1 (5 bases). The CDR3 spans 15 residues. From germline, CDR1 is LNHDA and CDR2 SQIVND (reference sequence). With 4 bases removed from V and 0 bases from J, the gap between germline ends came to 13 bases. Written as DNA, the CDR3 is TGTGCCAGTAGTACGACAGCATCCAGCTCCTACGAGCAGTACTTC. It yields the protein CASSTTASSSYEQYF.

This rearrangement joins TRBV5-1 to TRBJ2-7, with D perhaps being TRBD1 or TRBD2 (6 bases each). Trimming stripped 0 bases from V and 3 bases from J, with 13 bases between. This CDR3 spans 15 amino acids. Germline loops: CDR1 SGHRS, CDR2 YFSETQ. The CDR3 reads CASSLAGGHYYEQYF. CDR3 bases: TGCGCCAGCAGCTTGGCCGGGGGACACTACTACGAGCAGTACTTC.

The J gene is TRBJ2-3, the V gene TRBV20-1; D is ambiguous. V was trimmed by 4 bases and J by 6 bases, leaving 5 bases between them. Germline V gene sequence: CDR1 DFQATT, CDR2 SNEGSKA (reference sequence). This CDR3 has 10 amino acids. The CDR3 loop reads CSATVDTQYF. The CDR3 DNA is TGCAGTGCTACCGTGGATACGCAGTATTTT.

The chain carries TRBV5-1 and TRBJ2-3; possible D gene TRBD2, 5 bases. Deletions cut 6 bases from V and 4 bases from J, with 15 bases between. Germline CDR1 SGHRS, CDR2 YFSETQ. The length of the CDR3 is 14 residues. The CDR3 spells CASNHQEAADTQYF. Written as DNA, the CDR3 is TGCGCCAGCAACCACCAGGAAGCGGCAGATACGCAGTATTTT.

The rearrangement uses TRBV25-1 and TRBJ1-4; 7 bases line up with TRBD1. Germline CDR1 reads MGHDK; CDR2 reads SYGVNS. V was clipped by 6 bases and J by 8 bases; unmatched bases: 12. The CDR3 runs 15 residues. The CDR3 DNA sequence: TGTGCCAGCAGCACCAAGGGACAGCGGCGCGAAAAACTGTTTTTT. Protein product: CASSTKGQRREKLFF.

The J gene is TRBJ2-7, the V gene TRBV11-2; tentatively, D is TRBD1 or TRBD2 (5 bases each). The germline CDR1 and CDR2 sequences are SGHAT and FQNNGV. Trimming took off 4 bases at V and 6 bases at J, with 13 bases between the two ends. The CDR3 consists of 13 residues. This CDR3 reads CASSYGGSGEQYF. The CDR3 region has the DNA TGTGCCAGCAGCTATGGGGGATCGGGCGAGCAGTACTTC.

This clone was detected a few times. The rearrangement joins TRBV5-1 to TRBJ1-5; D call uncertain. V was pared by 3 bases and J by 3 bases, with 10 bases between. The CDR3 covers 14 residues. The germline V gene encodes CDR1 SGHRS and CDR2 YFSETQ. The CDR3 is CASSSGPNNQPQHF. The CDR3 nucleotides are TGCGCCAGCAGCTCTGGACCTAACAATCAGCCCCAGCATTTT. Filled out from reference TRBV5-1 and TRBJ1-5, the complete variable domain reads KAGVTQTPRYLIKTRGQQVTLSCSPISGHRSVSWYQQTPGQGLQFLFEYFSETQRNKGNFPGRFSGRQFSNSRSEMNVSTLELGDSALYLCASSSGPNNQPQHFGDGTRLSIL.

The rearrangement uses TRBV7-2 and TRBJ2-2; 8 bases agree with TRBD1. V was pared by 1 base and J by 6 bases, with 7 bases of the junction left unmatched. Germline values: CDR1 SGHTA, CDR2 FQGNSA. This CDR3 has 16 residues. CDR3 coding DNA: TGTGCCAGCAGCTTAGTTGCCCAGGGGGCGGCCGGGGAGCTGTTTTTT. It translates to CASSLVAQGAAGELFF.

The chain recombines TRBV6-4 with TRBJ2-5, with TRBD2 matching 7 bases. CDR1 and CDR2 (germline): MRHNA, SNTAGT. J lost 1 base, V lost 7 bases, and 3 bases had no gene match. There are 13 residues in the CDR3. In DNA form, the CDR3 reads TGTGCCAGCAAGGGACTATCCCAAGAGACCCAGTACTTC. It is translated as CASKGLSQETQYF.

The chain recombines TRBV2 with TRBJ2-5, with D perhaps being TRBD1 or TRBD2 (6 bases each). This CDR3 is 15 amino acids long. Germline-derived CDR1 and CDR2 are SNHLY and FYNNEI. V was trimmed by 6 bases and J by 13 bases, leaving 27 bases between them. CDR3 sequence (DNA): TGTGCCAGCAGGGGAGGACAGTCCCCAAGCGAGATCCCGTACTTC. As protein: CASRGGQSPSEIPYF.

CDR3 in DNA: TGCGCCAGCAGCCAAGCCACAGGATCTCAAGAGACCCAGTACTTC. Translating it yields CASSQATGSQETQYF. The chain employs TRBV4-3 and TRBJ2-5; a possible D gene is TRBD1 (5 bases). The length of the CDR3 is 15 residues. Trimming removed 1 base from V and 2 bases from J, with 11 bases in between. Germline loops: CDR1 LGHNA, CDR2 YSLEER.

CDR3 in amino acids: CASSLGIAETSYEQYF. The CDR3 DNA reads as TGTGCCAGCAGCTTGGGGATAGCGGAAACCTCCTACGAGCAGTACTTC. The rearrangement links TRBV5-5 to TRBJ2-7; D might be TRBD2 (6 bases). CDR1 SGHKS and CDR2 YYEKEE come from the germline V gene (reference sequence). Trimming pared 0 bases from V and 0 bases from J, leaving 13 bases between. This CDR3 is built from 16 residues.